Listed below are T cell receptor beta chains from one sample, sequenced in a study of beta chain features in type 1 diabetes. The table came from immunoSEQ multiplex PCR; TCRdb's copy has only in-frame clones and leaves some out. This sample yields approximately 170,000 clones, of which 7.8% are seen a single time; approximately 1% belongs to the top ten. The sequencing sample was made of central memory CD4+ T cells from blood. These receptors all come from a woman aged 35 to 49 with type 1 diabetes. The CDR3 runs from the conserved cysteine through the conserved F or W. Each record gives: D gene, V gene, clone size, J gene, CDR3 protein, CDR3 DNA. A D gene is named only where the DNA matches it firmly. Size tells how often a clone was seen (once, few, many) or the class of an expanded clone, and some rows leave it out.

.	TRBV7-2	many	TRBJ1-2	CASSWGGVDYGYTF	TGTGCCAGCAGCTGGGGGGGGGTTGACTATGGCTACACCTTC
TRBD2	TRBV5-1	.	TRBJ2-7	CASRATSGSYEQYF	TGCGCCAGCAGGGCGACTAGCGGGTCCTACGAGCAGTACTTC
.	TRBV6-6	.	TRBJ2-1	CASSYRGEQFF	TGTGCCAGCAGTTACCGAGGAGAGCAGTTCTTC
TRBD1	TRBV19	.	TRBJ1-1	CASSIPGTGVNTEAFF	TGTGCCAGTAGTATCCCCGGGACAGGGGTGAACACTGAAGCTTTCTTT
.	TRBV6-5	.	TRBJ1-3	CASRRQDSGNTIYF	TGTGCCAGCCGCAGACAGGACTCTGGAAACACCATATATTTT
.	TRBV5-6	.	TRBJ1-2	CASSVGSYGYTF	TGTGCCAGCAGCGTCGGGAGCTATGGCTACACCTTC
TRBD1	TRBV7-2	few	TRBJ1-1	CASRSQGDTEAFF	TGTGCCAGCAGGTCCCAGGGGGACACTGAAGCTTTCTTT
TRBD1	TRBV7-2	.	TRBJ1-2	CASSQDRAGGYTF	TGTGCCAGCAGCCAGGACAGGGCGGGCGGCTACACCTTC
.	TRBV2	many	TRBJ2-5	CASSDQAYQETQYF	TGTGCCAGCAGTGATCAGGCCTATCAAGAGACCCAGTACTTC
.	TRBV4-3	.	TRBJ1-2	CASSQAGGNGYGYTF	TGCGCCAGCAGCCAAGCGGGAGGGAATGGCTATGGCTACACCTTC
.	TRBV28	few	TRBJ2-1	CASVDRTPEQFF	TGTGCCAGCGTGGACAGAACCCCTGAGCAGTTCTTC
.	TRBV9	.	TRBJ2-5	CASSVGRTQETQYF	TGTGCCAGCAGCGTAGGTCGTACACAAGAGACCCAGTACTTC
TRBD2	TRBV9	.	TRBJ2-1	CASSVVGRAGGNEQFF	TGTGCCAGCAGCGTAGTCGGCAGGGCGGGGGGAAATGAGCAGTTCTTC
.	TRBV18	.	TRBJ1-1	CASSPRNTEAFF	TGTGCCAGCTCACCCCGGAACACTGAAGCTTTCTTT
.	TRBV5-4	.	TRBJ2-2	CASSLYGIDTGELFF	TGTGCCAGCAGCTTGTACGGGATCGACACCGGGGAGCTGTTTTTT
TRBD2	TRBV27	.	TRBJ2-3	CASLGRGRGDTQYF	TGTGCCTCCCTTGGGAGGGGCCGCGGGGATACGCAGTATTTT
.	TRBV28	.	TRBJ1-6	CASSSADSPLHF	TGTGCCAGCAGTTCCGCAGATTCACCCCTCCACTTT
TRBD2	TRBV7-3	few	TRBJ2-5	CASSLGRLAGQETQYF	TGTGCCAGCAGCTTAGGACGACTAGCGGGGCAAGAGACCCAGTACTTC
TRBD1	TRBV6-4	.	TRBJ1-2	CASSVLPGQGWGYTF	TGTGCCAGCAGTGTCCTACCGGGACAGGGTTGGGGCTACACCTTC
.	TRBV5-6	.	TRBJ2-5	CASSLGTNQETQYF	TGTGCCAGCAGCTTGGGGACAAACCAAGAGACCCAGTACTTC
.	TRBV16	few	TRBJ2-5	CASSPGAQETQYF	TGTGCCAGCAGCCCGGGAGCTCAAGAGACCCAGTACTTC
TRBD2	TRBV28	few	TRBJ2-3	CASRNRPGLAVISTDTQYF	TGTGCCAGCCGCAATCGACCGGGACTAGCGGTGATCAGCACAGATACGCAGTATTTT
.	TRBV28	few	TRBJ1-5	CASRQGNQPQHF	TGTGCCAGCAGACAGGGCAATCAGCCCCAGCATTTT
TRBD2	TRBV7-2	few	TRBJ2-1	CASSASGAEQFF	TGTGCCAGCAGCGCTAGCGGGGCCGAGCAGTTCTTC
.	TRBV21-1	.	TRBJ2-3	CASSKIRGRAADTQYF	TGTGCCAGCAGCAAAATTCGCGGGAGGGCCGCAGATACGCAGTATTTT
.	TRBV10-2	few	TRBJ2-1	CASSTLGANEQFF	TGCGCCAGCAGTACCCTAGGGGCGAATGAGCAGTTCTTC
.	TRBV11-3	few	TRBJ2-3	CASSADSLATQYF	TGTGCCAGCAGCGCTGACTCTTTAGCAACGCAGTATTTT
.	TRBV7-2	many	TRBJ2-7	CASSSYYEQYF	TGTGCCAGCAGCTCTTACTACGAGCAGTACTTC
TRBD1	TRBV5-1	few	TRBJ2-5	CASSRPISTGGEETQYF	TGCGCCAGCAGCAGGCCCATCTCGACAGGGGGCGAAGAGACCCAGTACTTC
.	TRBV28	.	TRBJ2-7	CASSLSGLTYEQYF	TGTGCCAGCAGTCTCTCAGGGTTGACCTACGAGCAGTACTTC
.	TRBV5-1	few	TRBJ1-2	CASSLAGQLRYGYTF	TGCGCCAGCAGCTTGGCAGGACAGCTACGCTATGGCTACACCTTC